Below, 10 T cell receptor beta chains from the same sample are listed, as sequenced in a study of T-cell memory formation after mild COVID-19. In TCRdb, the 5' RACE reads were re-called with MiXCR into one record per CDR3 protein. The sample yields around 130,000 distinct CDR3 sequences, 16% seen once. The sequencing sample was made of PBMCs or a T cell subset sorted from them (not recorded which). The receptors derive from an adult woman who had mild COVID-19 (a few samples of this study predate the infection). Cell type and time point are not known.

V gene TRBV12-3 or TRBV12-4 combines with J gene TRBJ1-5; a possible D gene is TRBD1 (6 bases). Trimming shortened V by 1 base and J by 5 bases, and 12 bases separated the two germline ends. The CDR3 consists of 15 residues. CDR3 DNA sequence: TGTGCCAGCAGTTTAGTTGGGGGGGCTCATCAGCCCCAGCATTTT. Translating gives CASSLVGGAHQPQHF.

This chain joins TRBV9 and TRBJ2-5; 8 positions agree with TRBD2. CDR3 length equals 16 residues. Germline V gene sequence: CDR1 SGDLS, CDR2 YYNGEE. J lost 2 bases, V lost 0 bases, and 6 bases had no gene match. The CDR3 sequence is CASSVVAGGLQETQYF. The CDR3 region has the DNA TGTGCCAGCAGCGTAGTGGCGGGAGGACTACAAGAGACCCAGTACTTC.

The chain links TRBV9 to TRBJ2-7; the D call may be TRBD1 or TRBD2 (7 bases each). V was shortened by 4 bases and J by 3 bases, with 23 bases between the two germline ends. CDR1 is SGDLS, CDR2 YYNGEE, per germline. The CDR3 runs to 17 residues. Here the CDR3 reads CASSPAQGGTARYEQYF. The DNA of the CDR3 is TGTGCCAGCAGCCCCGCTCAGGGGGGGACGGCCCGCTACGAGCAGTACTTC.

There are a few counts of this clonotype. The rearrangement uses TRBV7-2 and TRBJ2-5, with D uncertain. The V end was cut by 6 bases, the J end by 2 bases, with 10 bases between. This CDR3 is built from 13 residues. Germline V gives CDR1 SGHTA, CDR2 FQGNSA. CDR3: CASSSGTQETQYF. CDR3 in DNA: TGTGCCAGCAGTTCCGGTACACAAGAGACCCAGTACTTC. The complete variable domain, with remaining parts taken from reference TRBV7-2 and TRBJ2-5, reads GAGVSQSPSNKVTEKGKDVELRCDPISGHTALYWYRQSLGQGLEFLIYFQGNSAPDKSGLPSDRFSAERTGGSVSTLTIQRTQQEDSAVYLCASSSGTQETQYFGPGTRLLVL.

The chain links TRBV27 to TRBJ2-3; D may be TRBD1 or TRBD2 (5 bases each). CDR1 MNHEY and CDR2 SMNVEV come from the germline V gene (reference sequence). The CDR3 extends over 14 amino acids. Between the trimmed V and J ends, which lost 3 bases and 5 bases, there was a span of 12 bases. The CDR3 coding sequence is TGTGCCAGCAGTTTGCTGGGGACCCAAGATACGCAGTATTTT. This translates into CASSLLGTQDTQYF.

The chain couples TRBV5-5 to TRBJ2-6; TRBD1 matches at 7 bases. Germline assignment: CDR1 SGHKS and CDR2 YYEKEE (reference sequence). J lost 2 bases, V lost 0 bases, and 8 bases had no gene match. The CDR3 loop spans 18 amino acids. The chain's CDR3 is CASSLVAGGSAGANVLTF. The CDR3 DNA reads TGTGCCAGCAGCTTGGTGGCAGGGGGTTCAGCTGGGGCCAACGTCCTGACTTTC.

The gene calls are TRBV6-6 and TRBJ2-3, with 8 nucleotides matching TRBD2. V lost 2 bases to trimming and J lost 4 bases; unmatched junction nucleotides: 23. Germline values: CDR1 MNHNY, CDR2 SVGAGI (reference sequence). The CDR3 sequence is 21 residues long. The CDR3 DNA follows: TGTGCCAGCAGTTACGACCCGCTACCGGGGGGGGGAACCGAGGGTCCAGATACGCAGTATTTT. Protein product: CASSYDPLPGGGTEGPDTQYF.

CDR3 amino acids: CASSQALGNYGYTF. The CDR3 region has the DNA TGCGCCAGCAGCCAAGCCCTAGGGAACTATGGCTACACCTTC. The chain combines TRBV4-1 with TRBJ1-2, with D unclear. CDR3 length equals 14 residues. The germline CDR1 and CDR2 sequences are MGHRA and YSYEKL. Trimming stripped 1 base from V and 2 bases from J, with 8 bases between.

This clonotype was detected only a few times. CDR3 sequence (DNA): TGTGCCAGCAGCTTACACAGGGAGGGGGACTACGAGCAGTACTTC. It encodes CASSLHREGDYEQYF. The chain joins TRBV7-9 to TRBJ2-7; D might be TRBD2 (7 bases). V gave up 2 bases and J gave up 3 bases, with 14 bases separating them. Germline CDR1 and CDR2: SEHNR and FQNEAQ (reference sequence). This CDR3 is built from 15 residues.

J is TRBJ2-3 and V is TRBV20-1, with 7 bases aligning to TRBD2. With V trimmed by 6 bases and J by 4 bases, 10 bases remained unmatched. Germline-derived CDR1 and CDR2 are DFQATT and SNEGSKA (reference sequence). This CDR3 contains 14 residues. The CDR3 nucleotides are TGCAGTGCGGAAACTCGGGGGGTAGCAGATACGCAGTATTTT. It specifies CSAETRGVADTQYF.